Listed below are T cell receptor beta chains from one sample, sequenced in a study of beta chain features in type 1 diabetes. Clones were sequenced by immunoSEQ multiplex PCR, and TCRdb holds only the in-frame ones, with some missing. The repertoire holds approximately 14,000 clones, more than 55% seen once, with 0.57% in the top ten. The sample taken for sequencing was stem cell memory CD4+ T cells from blood. These receptor sequences come from a woman under 30 with type 1 diabetes. CDR3s include the opening cysteine and the closing phenylalanine or tryptophan. A D gene is named only where the DNA matches it firmly. The size entry is marked missing in some rows and otherwise reads once, few, many or a size class.

CDR3aa,CDR3nt,j_gene,v_gene,abundance,d_gene
CASSVKSGGEETQYF,TGTGCCAGCAGCGTAAAATCGGGGGGGGAAGAGACCCAGTACTTC,TRBJ2-5,TRBV9,.,TRBD2
CASSEAPYAGTQYF,TGTGCCAGCAGTGAAGCTCCCTACGCTGGTACGCAGTATTTT,TRBJ2-3,TRBV6-1,few,.
CASSTVMAGNTIYF,TGTGCCAGCAGTACTGTTATGGCTGGAAACACCATATATTTT,TRBJ1-3,TRBV2,.,.
CSALLRQANPETQYF,TGCAGCGCTCTCCTTCGACAGGCCAACCCAGAGACCCAGTACTTC,TRBJ2-5,TRBV29-1,few,.
CASRVSGGPGSGANVLTF,TGTGCCAGCAGAGTTTCGGGGGGGCCAGGCTCTGGGGCCAACGTCCTGACTTTC,TRBJ2-6,TRBV28,.,TRBD2
CASSQGDEQYF,TGCGCCAGCAGTCAAGGAGACGAGCAGTACTTC,TRBJ2-7,TRBV23-1,.,.
CSVVVAGVGDTQYF,TGCAGCGTTGTAGTAGCGGGGGTGGGAGATACGCAGTATTTT,TRBJ2-3,TRBV29-1,few,TRBD2
CASSLGALGTSQETQYF,TGTGCCAGCAGCTTAGGGGCTTTAGGGACTAGTCAAGAGACCCAGTACTTC,TRBJ2-5,TRBV11-2,few,TRBD2
CASSPDRAGFAEAFF,TGTGCCAGCAGCCCGGACAGGGCCGGTTTCGCTGAAGCTTTCTTT,TRBJ1-1,TRBV7-9,.,TRBD1
CASSGYGLYEQYF,TGTGCCAGCAGTGGATATGGGCTTTACGAGCAGTACTTC,TRBJ2-7,TRBV28,few,.
CASNQLTGGNEQFF,TGTGCCAGCAACCAACTCACGGGGGGCAATGAGCAGTTCTTC,TRBJ2-1,TRBV2,.,TRBD2
CASSQRGQGSNNEQFF,TGTGCCAGCAGCCAACGGGGACAGGGGAGTAACAATGAGCAGTTCTTC,TRBJ2-1,TRBV14,.,TRBD1
CASSTQGTDTQYF,TGTGCCAGCAGCACACAGGGGACAGATACGCAGTATTTT,TRBJ2-3,TRBV7-2,.,TRBD1
CASSFPGGETQYF,TGTGCCAGCAGTTTTCCAGGGGGAGAGACCCAGTACTTC,TRBJ2-5,TRBV6-5,.,TRBD1
CASSQEEGFFNEQFF,TGCGCCAGCAGCCAAGAGGAGGGCTTCTTCAATGAGCAGTTCTTC,TRBJ2-1,TRBV4-3,.,.
CASSLGSGETQYF,TGTGCCAGCAGCTTAGGCAGCGGAGAGACCCAGTACTTC,TRBJ2-5,TRBV7-9,.,.
CASSQVAGQWTQYF,TGTGCCAGCAGCCAAGTGGCAGGGCAGTGGACGCAGTATTTT,TRBJ2-3,TRBV14,few,.
CASSPGDLNTEAFF,TGTGCCAGCAGCCCGGGGGACCTCAACACTGAAGCTTTCTTT,TRBJ1-1,TRBV11-1,.,.
CASSPSDSNTGELFF,TGTGCCAGCAGTCCGTCGGACAGTAACACCGGGGAGCTGTTTTTT,TRBJ2-2,TRBV28,few,.
CASSQEMVFGGRAELFF,TGCGCCAGCAGCCAAGAAATGGTTTTCGGCGGGAGAGCGGAGCTGTTTTTT,TRBJ2-2,TRBV4-3,.,TRBD2
CSVGGAGVGETQYF,TGCAGCGTGGGTGGAGCGGGAGTAGGGGAGACCCAGTACTTC,TRBJ2-5,TRBV29-1,.,TRBD2
CSVAGGVGETQYF,TGCAGCGTTGCGGGCGGGGTCGGGGAGACCCAGTACTTC,TRBJ2-5,TRBV29-1,.,.
CSVAPGRANEQFF,TGCAGCGTTGCCCCCGGGAGGGCTAATGAGCAGTTCTTC,TRBJ2-1,TRBV29-1,few,TRBD2
CASTDRGGRLNEQFF,TGTGCCAGCACCGATCGGGGTGGTCGGTTAAATGAGCAGTTCTTC,TRBJ2-1,TRBV6-5,.,.
CSVRTGQGGKLFF,TGCAGCGTACGGACAGGTCAAGGAGGAAAACTGTTTTTT,TRBJ1-4,TRBV29-1,.,TRBD1
CASSQDRGATLYGYTF,TGCGCCAGCAGCCAAGATCGGGGGGCGACGCTCTATGGCTACACCTTC,TRBJ1-2,TRBV4-3,.,.
CASRAGADTGELFF,TGCGCCAGCCGTGCGGGGGCGGACACCGGGGAGCTGTTTTTT,TRBJ2-2,TRBV5-1,.,.
CASSDYRTGGEKLFF,TGTGCCAGCAGTGACTACCGAACAGGAGGGGAAAAACTGTTTTTT,TRBJ1-4,TRBV25-1,once,.
CASSPSFGTEAFF,TGCGCCAGCAGCCCGAGTTTCGGCACTGAAGCTTTCTTT,TRBJ1-1,TRBV5-1,few,.
CASRISTGAGSGYTF,TGTGCCAGCAGAATCTCCACAGGGGCCGGTAGTGGCTACACCTTC,TRBJ1-2,TRBV11-3,few,TRBD1
CASSFRGLGNSPLHF,TGCGCCAGCAGCTTCCGGGGGTTGGGTAATTCACCCCTCCACTTT,TRBJ1-6,TRBV5-1,few,.
CASSYSPGHQYYEQYF,TGTGCCAGCAGTTATAGCCCGGGACACCAATACTACGAGCAGTACTTC,TRBJ2-7,TRBV6-6,.,.
CASSLSGRGALALFF,TGTGCCAGCAGCTTATCGGGGCGGGGGGCCCTTGCGCTGTTTTTT,TRBJ2-2,TRBV7-9,.,TRBD2
CASSPGQHNQPQHF,TGTGCCAGCTCACCCGGACAGCACAATCAGCCCCAGCATTTT,TRBJ1-5,TRBV18,.,.
CASSYVWAGVYNEQFF,TGTGCCAGCAGCTACGTCTGGGCGGGAGTTTACAATGAGCAGTTCTTC,TRBJ2-1,TRBV11-2,.,TRBD2
CASSERTGDEQYF,TGTGCCAGCAGTGAAAGGACAGGGGACGAGCAGTACTTC,TRBJ2-7,TRBV25-1,.,TRBD1
CASSLGLAGGGANVLTF,TGCGCCAGCAGCTTGGGACTAGCGGGCGGTGGGGCCAACGTCCTGACTTTC,TRBJ2-6,TRBV5-1,.,TRBD2
CASGGGERDTQYF,TGTGCCAGCGGCGGGGGGGAGAGAGATACGCAGTATTTT,TRBJ2-3,TRBV6-5,.,TRBD2
CASSIDGPLTGFYQPQHF,TGTGCCAGTAGTATAGATGGCCCGCTTACAGGGTTTTATCAGCCCCAGCATTTT,TRBJ1-5,TRBV19,.,.
CASSNSGSSSYNEQFF,TGTGCCAGCAGCAATTCCGGGAGTAGCTCCTACAATGAGCAGTTCTTC,TRBJ2-1,TRBV5-5,.,.
CASSLGHSSYEQYF,TGTGCCAGCAGCTTAGGTCACAGCTCCTACGAGCAGTACTTC,TRBJ2-7,TRBV7-9,.,.